This TCR beta chain was sequenced for a study of response to subunit inactivated influenza vaccine. Findings and caveats of the study: The authors proposed limited new T cell recruitment per seasonal influenza vaccination.

TCRdb reanalysed the RT-PCR reads using MiXCR and keeps one entry per CDR3 protein. The sample lists more than 150,000 distinct CDR3 sequences, about 9% occurring once. This clonotype turned up a few times. What it recognizes is unknown. Trimming took off 4 bases at V and 3 bases at J, with 15 bases between the two ends. Germline CDR1 and CDR2: LGHDT and YNNKEL (reference sequence). This CDR3 contains 15 residues. Specimen: non-naive T cells sorted from PBMCs, collected on the day of vaccination. This receptor was taken from a man aged 45-65 years who received an inactivated influenza vaccine. This rearrangement joins TRBV3-1 to TRBJ1-1, with D unresolved. CDR3 in amino acids: CASSPLWGFDTEAFF. The CDR3 nucleotides are TGTGCCAGCAGCCCCCTCTGGGGTTTTGACACTGAAGCTTTCTTT. Full variable domain (remainder filled in from reference TRBV3-1 and TRBJ1-1): DTAVSQTPKYLVTQMGNDKSIKCEQNLGHDTMYWYKQDSKKFLKIMFSYNNKELIINETVPNRFSPKSPDKAHLNLHINSLELGDSAVYFCASSPLWGFDTEAFFGQGTRLTVV.